The entry below gives a single TCR beta chain sequence along with its context. Germline V gene lookup returns CDR1 SGHDN and CDR2 FVKESK. The trim removed 4 bases at V and 5 bases at J, leaving 28 bases unmatched. The CDR3 extends over 21 amino acids. This table comes from immunoSEQ multiplex PCR, and its TCRdb copy is limited to in-frame clones, with some not included. The sample includes around 110,000 clones, 70% to 90% of them seen just once. This specimen belongs to a study of blood T cell repertoires in COVID-19. This clonotype was obtained from a man between 25 and 39 years old with acute or convalescent COVID-19. Sequencing was performed on peripheral blood. The chain has TRBV14 and TRBJ2-7; TRBD1 matches 8 bases. CDR3: CASSLFGYLTSAGTGRHEQYF. As DNA, the CDR3 is TGTGCCAGCAGCCTTTTTGGCTACCTCACCTCCGCCGGGACAGGCCGACACGAGCAGTACTTC.